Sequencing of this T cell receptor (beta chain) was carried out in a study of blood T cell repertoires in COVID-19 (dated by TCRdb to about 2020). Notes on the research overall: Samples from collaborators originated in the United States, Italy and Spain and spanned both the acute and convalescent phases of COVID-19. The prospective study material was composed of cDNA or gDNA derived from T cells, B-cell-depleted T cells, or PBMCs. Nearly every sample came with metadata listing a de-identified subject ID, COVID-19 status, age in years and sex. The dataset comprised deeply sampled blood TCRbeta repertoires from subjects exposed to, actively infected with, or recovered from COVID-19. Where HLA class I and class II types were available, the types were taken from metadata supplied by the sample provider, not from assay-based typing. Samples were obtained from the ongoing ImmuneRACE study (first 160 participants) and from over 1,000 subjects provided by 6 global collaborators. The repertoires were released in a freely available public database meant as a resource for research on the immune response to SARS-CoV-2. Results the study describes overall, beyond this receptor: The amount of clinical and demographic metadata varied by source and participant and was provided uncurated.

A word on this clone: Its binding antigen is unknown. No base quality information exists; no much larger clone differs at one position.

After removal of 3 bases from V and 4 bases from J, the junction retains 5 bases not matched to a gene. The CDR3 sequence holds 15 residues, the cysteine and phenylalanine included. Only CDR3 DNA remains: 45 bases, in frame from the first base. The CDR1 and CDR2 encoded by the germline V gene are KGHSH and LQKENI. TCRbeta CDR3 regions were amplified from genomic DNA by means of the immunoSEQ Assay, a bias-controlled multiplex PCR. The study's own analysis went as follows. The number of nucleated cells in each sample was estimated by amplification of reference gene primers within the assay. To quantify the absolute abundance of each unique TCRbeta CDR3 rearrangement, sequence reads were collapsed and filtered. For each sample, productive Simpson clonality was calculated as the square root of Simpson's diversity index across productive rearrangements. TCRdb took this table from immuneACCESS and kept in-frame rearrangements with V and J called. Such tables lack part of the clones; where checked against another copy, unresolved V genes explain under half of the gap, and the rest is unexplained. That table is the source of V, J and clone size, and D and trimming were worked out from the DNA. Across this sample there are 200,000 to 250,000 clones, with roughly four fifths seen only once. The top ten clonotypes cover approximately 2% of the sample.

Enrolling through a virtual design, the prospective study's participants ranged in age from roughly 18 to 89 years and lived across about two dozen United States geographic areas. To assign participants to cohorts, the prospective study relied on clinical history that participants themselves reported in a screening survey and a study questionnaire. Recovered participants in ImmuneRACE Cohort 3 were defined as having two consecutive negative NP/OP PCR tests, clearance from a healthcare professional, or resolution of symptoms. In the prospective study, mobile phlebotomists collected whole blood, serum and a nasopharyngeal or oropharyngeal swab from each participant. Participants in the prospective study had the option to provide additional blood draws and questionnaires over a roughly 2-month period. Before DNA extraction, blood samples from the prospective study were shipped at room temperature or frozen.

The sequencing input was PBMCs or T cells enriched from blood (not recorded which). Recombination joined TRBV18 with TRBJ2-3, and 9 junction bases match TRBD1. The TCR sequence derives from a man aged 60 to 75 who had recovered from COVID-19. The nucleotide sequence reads TGTGCCAGCTCACCTCGGGACAGGGATGCAGATACGCAGTATTTT. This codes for CASSPRDRDADTQYF.